Listed here is a single TCR beta chain. Antigen: not known. Treatment in this sample: approximately 9-day PBMC culture with coronavirus spike peptide pools or control peptides (ViraFEST assay). In this cohort, PCR tests turned positive between March and December 2020, predating US Alpha, Beta and Delta variants. Half the medium was replaced with fresh IL-2 medium on days 3 and 7. These data are taken from a study of vaccination and CD4 T cells after COVID-19. Whole-study context: The convalescents included six males and four females, and among them two were Hispanic while seven were Caucasian. Stimulation used overlapping spike peptides from SARS-CoV-2, HCoV-NL63, HCoV-OC43 and HCoV-229E.

At the Johns Hopkins FTIC core, DNA taken from cultured CD4+ T cells was sequenced by way of the Oncomine TCR Beta short-read assay. MiXCR was run by TCRdb on the PCR reads, yielding one entry per CDR3 protein. Seen here are more than 15,000 distinct CDR3 sequences, roughly two fifths observed once, and the top ten hold over 8%. This CDR3 contains 15 residues. With V trimmed by 7 bases and J by 2 bases, 10 bases remained unmatched. Germline lookup yields CDR1 SGHRS and CDR2 YFSETQ. The TCR originated in a human donor who had recovered from COVID-19. The sample consisted of CD4+ T cells from blood, cultured in vitro, taken after SARS-CoV-2 vaccination. This chain connects TRBV5-1 to TRBJ1-1, with 8 bases lining up with TRBD1. CDR3 protein: CASRKMGQVNTEAFF. DNA of the CDR3: TGCGCCAGCCGTAAGATGGGACAGGTCAACACTGAAGCTTTCTTT. The full variable domain, in which reference TRBV5-1 and TRBJ1-1 provide the parts outside the CDR3, is KAGVTQTPRYLIKTRGQQVTLSCSPISGHRSVSWYQQTPGQGLQFLFEYFSETQRNKGNFPGRFSGRQFSNSRSEMNVSTLELGDSALYLCASRKMGQVNTEAFFGQGTRLTVV.